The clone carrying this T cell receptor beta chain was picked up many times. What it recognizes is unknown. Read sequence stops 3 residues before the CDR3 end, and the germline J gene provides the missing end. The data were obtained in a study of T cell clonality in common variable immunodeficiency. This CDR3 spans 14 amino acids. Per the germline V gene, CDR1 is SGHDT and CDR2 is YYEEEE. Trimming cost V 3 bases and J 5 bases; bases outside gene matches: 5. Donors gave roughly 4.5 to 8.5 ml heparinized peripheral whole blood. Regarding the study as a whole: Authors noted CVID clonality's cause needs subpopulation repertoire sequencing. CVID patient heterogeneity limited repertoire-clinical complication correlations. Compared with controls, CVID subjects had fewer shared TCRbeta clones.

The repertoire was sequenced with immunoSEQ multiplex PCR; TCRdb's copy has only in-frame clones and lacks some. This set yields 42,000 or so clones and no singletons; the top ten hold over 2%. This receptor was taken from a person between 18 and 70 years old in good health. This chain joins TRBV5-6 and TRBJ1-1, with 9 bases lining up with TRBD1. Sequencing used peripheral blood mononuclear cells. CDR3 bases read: TGTGCCAGCAGCTCCCAACAGGGGGCAACTGAA. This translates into CASSSQQGATE. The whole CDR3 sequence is CASSSQQGATEAFF.